The clone carrying this TCR beta chain has only a few counts. The V and J ends lost 5 bases and 5 bases respectively, with 14 bases between them. The CDR3 is 14 amino acids. Germline V lookup: CDR1 LNHNV, CDR2 YYDKDF (reference sequence). This entry is derived from a study of T cell responses to AZD1222 COVID-19 vaccine. Libraries were prepared by immunoSEQ multiplex PCR; TCRdb keeps only in-frame clonotypes and omits some of them. The table has 170,000 or so clones, over 75% seen once; the top ten hold roughly 3.1%. The sequence was obtained from an adult in good health. Sequencing used peripheral blood, obtained on day 0 of AZD1222 vaccination. J is TRBJ2-3 and V is TRBV15; tentative D call: TRBD2 (6 bases). The CDR3 region is CATSGRDSRDTQYF. The CDR3 nucleotides read TGTGCCACCAGCGGCCGGGACTCCCGAGATACGCAGTATTTT.